Presented here are 15 T cell receptor beta chains from one specimen sequenced in a study of shared clonotypes between healthy human individuals. The protocol was immunoSEQ multiplex PCR, while the TCRdb copy is restricted to in-frame clones and leaves out a portion. Altogether around 940,000 clones are present, roughly 72% being singletons, with the ten largest covering about 1.5%. Material: memory CD4+ T cells sorted from blood. Subset here: CD45RA-negative fraction. The receptors stem from a man aged 18 to 29 in good health.

Comments on this clone: This sample also contains other DNA sequences that code for the same CDR3. The chain joins TRBV5-1 to TRBJ2-7, with D maybe TRBD2 (6 bases). With 0 bases removed from V and 0 bases from J, the gap between germline ends came to 10 bases. CDR3 length: 15 residues. CDR1 is SGHRS and CDR2 is YFSETQ in the germline V gene. The CDR3 loop is CASSLDGGSSYEQYF. The CDR3 bases are TGCGCCAGCAGCTTGGACGGAGGGAGCTCCTACGAGCAGTACTTC.

V and J are TRBV19 and TRBJ1-1, with D unresolved. This CDR3 region has 15 residues. V was pared by 2 bases and J by 2 bases, with 12 bases between. The germline V gene has CDR1 LNHDA and CDR2 SQIVND (reference sequence). CDR3 residues: CASSIYRGPNTEAFF. In DNA form, the CDR3 reads TGTGCCAGTAGTATATATAGAGGTCCCAACACTGAAGCTTTCTTT.

The rearrangement uses TRBV10-3 and TRBJ1-2, with 8 bases that match TRBD1. V lost 10 bases and J lost 7; bases outside the gene matches: 17. In germline, CDR1 is ENHRY, CDR2 SYGVKD. The CDR3 length is 15 residues. In nucleotides, the CDR3 is TGTGCCACCGTTTCCTTGGACAGGGACTATGGTGGCTACACCTTC. Its protein product is CATVSLDRDYGGYTF.

The V call is TRBV6-5, the J call TRBJ1-4; 7 nucleotides agree with TRBD1. The CDR3 length is 15 residues. The V and J ends lost 0 bases and 8 bases, in that order; junction bases with no gene match: 6. Per the germline V gene, CDR1 is MNHEY and CDR2 is SVGAGI. DNA of the CDR3: TGTGCCAGCAGTTACTCGGGCGCAGGGGGAGAAAAACTGTTTTTT. Protein: CASSYSGAGGEKLFF.

This chain uses TRBV30 with TRBJ1-4; D unresolved. Per the germline V gene, CDR1 is GTSNPN and CDR2 is SVGIG (reference sequence). The CDR3 has 11 residues. The V and J ends lost 4 bases and 8 bases respectively, with 8 bases between them. The CDR3: CAWTLGEKLFF. CDR3 nucleotides: TGTGCCTGGACTTTGGGAGAAAAACTGTTTTTT. Using reference TRBV30 and TRBJ1-4 for the parts outside the CDR3, the full variable domain is SQTIHQWPATLVQPVGSPLSLECTVEGTSNPNLYWYRQAAGRGLQLLFYSVGIGQISSEVPQNLSASRPQDRQFILSSKKLLLSDSGFYLCAWTLGEKLFFGSGTQLSVL.

This clone was seen once. The chain links TRBV11-2 to TRBJ2-2, with D maybe TRBD1 (6 bases). Germline V gene sequence: CDR1 SGHAT, CDR2 FQNNGV. The V end lost 8 bases, the J end lost 7 bases, and 14 bases lay between the germline ends. The CDR3 is 13 amino acids. Here the CDR3 DNA reads TGTGCCAGCCTCAAGACAGGTCACGGGGAGCTGTTTTTT. Its translation is CASLKTGHGELFF.

This clone appeared a few times. The V and J genes are TRBV10-2 and TRBJ2-7; D gene unclear. Looked up from germline, CDR1 is WSHSY and CDR2 is SAAADI. V was clipped by 2 bases and J by 2 bases, with 7 bases between them. CDR3 length: 13 amino acids. The CDR3 loop is CASSEAPTYEQYF. Written as DNA, the CDR3 is TGCGCCAGCAGTGAGGCCCCAACCTACGAGCAGTACTTC.

This rearrangement joins TRBV7-6 to TRBJ2-2; D uncertain. Germline values: CDR1 SGHVS, CDR2 FNYEAQ. The V end was cut by 5 bases, the J end by 4 bases, with 11 bases between. The CDR3 sequence is 14 residues long. CDR3 region: CASSLGFSTGELFF. The CDR3 DNA follows: TGTGCCAGCAGCCTCGGATTTTCCACCGGGGAGCTGTTTTTT. The complete variable domain, with remaining parts taken from reference TRBV7-6 and TRBJ2-2, reads GAGVSQSPRYKVTKRGQDVALRCDPISGHVSLYWYRQALGQGPEFLTYFNYEAQQDKSGLPNDRFSAERPEGSISTLTIQRTEQRDSAMYRCASSLGFSTGELFFGEGSRLTVL.

J is TRBJ2-7 and V is TRBV18, with 8 positions matching TRBD1. Germline CDR1 reads KGHSH; CDR2 reads LQKENI. The CDR3 runs 16 residues. V shed 3 bases, J shed 5 bases, and the junction held 12 bases outside the gene matches. The CDR3, as DNA: TGTGCCAGCTCACCCTCGCCCGGACAGGGTCGCGACGAGCAGTACTTC. This encodes CASSPSPGQGRDEQYF.

The V and J genes are TRBV28 and TRBJ1-1, with 9 positions matching TRBD1. Per the germline V gene, CDR1 is MDHEN and CDR2 is SYDVKM. After removal of 6 bases from V and 0 bases from J, the junction contained 14 bases not matched to a gene. This CDR3 contains 18 residues. CDR3 bases: TGTGCCAGCAGGCCTTCTACAGGGGGCCTCATCTTGAACACTGAAGCTTTCTTT. It is translated as CASRPSTGGLILNTEAFF.

The CDR3 region has the DNA TGCAGTGCTACTCGCGATGAGCAGTTCTTC. Translation: CSATRDEQFF. The chain uses TRBV20-1 and TRBJ2-1, with D unclear. V dropped 4 bases and J dropped 8 bases, with 6 bases sitting between them. The CDR3 sequence is 10 residues long. Per the germline V gene, CDR1 is DFQATT and CDR2 is SNEGSKA (reference sequence).

This clone was seen only a few times. The chain employs TRBV10-3 and TRBJ2-7; 11 bases align to TRBD1. J lost 6 bases, V lost 10 bases, and 8 bases had no gene match. Per the germline V gene, CDR1 is ENHRY and CDR2 is SYGVKD. The CDR3 is made up of 13 amino acids. CDR3 bases: TGTGCCACCTCGGGACAGGGGGTCGGCGAGCAGTACTTC. The encoded protein is CATSGQGVGEQYF.

The rearrangement uses TRBV9 and TRBJ2-3; TRBD1 is a possible D gene (6 bases). Germline V gives CDR1 SGDLS, CDR2 YYNGEE. Between the trimmed V and J ends, which lost 1 base and 5 bases, there was a span of 14 bases. The CDR3 sequence is 15 residues long. The DNA of the CDR3 is TGTGCCAGCAGCGTAATGGGGGCCGGGCAAGATACGCAGTATTTT. Translation: CASSVMGAGQDTQYF.

The rearrangement uses TRBV7-2 and TRBJ2-1, with D uncertain. Germline V gene sequence: CDR1 SGHTA, CDR2 FQGNSA. The CDR3 covers 13 residues. The V and J ends lost 5 bases and 1 base respectively, with 6 bases between them. The CDR3 here is CASSLPSYNEQFF. The CDR3 DNA reads TGTGCCAGCAGCCTCCCGTCCTACAATGAGCAGTTCTTC.

The chain recombines TRBV7-9 with TRBJ2-7; D possibly corresponds to TRBD2 (6 bases). V dropped 1 base and J dropped 3 bases, with 10 bases sitting between them. The CDR3 sequence is 14 residues long. Germline CDR1 and CDR2: SEHNR and FQNEAQ (reference sequence). The CDR3 loop reads CASSLEGLSYEQYF. The CDR3 bases are TGTGCCAGCAGCTTAGAGGGACTGAGCTACGAGCAGTACTTC.